This is a list of T cell receptor beta chains from one sample in a study of tumor-infiltrating lymphocytes in primary liver carcinoma. Each CDR3 protein gets one entry after TCRdb re-called the multiplex PCR reads with MiXCR. The table has over 100,000 distinct CDR3 sequences, 65% to 75% seen once; the top ten hold over 7.5%. The sample comprised tumor-adjacent normal liver tissue. The receptor set was obtained from a woman in her sixties with primary liver carcinoma and hepatitis B virus infection. CDR3s include the opening cysteine and the closing phenylalanine or tryptophan. D genes are given only for firm matches. Clone sizes are given selectively: once, few, many, or a class where the clone is expanded.

DNA: TGTGCCAGCAGCCCGTACGGAAGGGGGGGCAAAGACTATGGCTACACCTTC; CDR3: CASSPYGRGGKDYGYTF; size: many; V: TRBV7-9; D: .; J: TRBJ1-2
DNA: TGCGCCAGCAGTGCCGGGCACCCTGGCACCGGGGAGCTGTTTTTT; CDR3: CASSAGHPGTGELFF; size: .; V: TRBV5-1; D: .; J: TRBJ2-2
DNA: TGTGGCAGCAGCCGAACATACACTAGCGGGAACGGTAATGAGCAGTTCTTC; CDR3: CGSSRTYTSGNGNEQFF; size: .; V: TRBV11-1; D: TRBD2; J: TRBJ2-1
DNA: TGTGCCAGCAATTTGTCGGGGAACACCGGGGGGCTGTTTTTT; CDR3: CASNLSGNTGGLFF; size: .; V: TRBV5-6; D: .; J: TRBJ2-2
DNA: TGCGCCAGCAGCCAAGTAGCGGGAAGCGGGCGGGATACGCAGTATTTT; CDR3: CASSQVAGSGRDTQYF; size: many; V: TRBV5-1; D: TRBD2; J: TRBJ2-3
DNA: TGTGCCAGCACCTTGACAGGGGGTTGGGACCAAGAGACTCAGTACTTC; CDR3: CASTLTGGWDQETQYF; size: .; V: TRBV7-9; D: TRBD1; J: TRBJ2-5
DNA: TGTGCCAGCAGCTTGACCAGGACAGGGGATGGCTACACCTTC; CDR3: CASSLTRTGDGYTF; size: .; V: TRBV5-6; D: TRBD1; J: TRBJ1-2
DNA: TGCAGCGTTCTCCTAGACATACTGGTTAATGAGCAGTTCTTC; CDR3: CSVLLDILVNEQFF; size: many; V: TRBV29-1; D: .; J: TRBJ2-1
DNA: TGCGCCAGCGGCTCGAGCCGGGGGGAGGATACGCAGTATTTT; CDR3: CASGSSRGEDTQYF; size: .; V: TRBV5-1; D: TRBD2; J: TRBJ2-3
DNA: TGTGCCAGCCAAGTGCGCAATCAGCCCCAGCGTTTT; CDR3: CASQVRNQPQRF; size: .; V: TRBV19; D: .; J: TRBJ1-5
DNA: TGTGCCAGCAGCTGGGAATTCTCTACCAGTTACAATGAGCAGTTCTTC; CDR3: CASSWEFSTSYNEQFF; size: .; V: TRBV5-6; D: .; J: TRBJ2-1
DNA: TGTGCCAGCAGCTTATATCGGGTATACGCCTGTGGCTACACCTTC; CDR3: CASSLYRVYACGYTF; size: .; V: TRBV11-2; D: .; J: TRBJ1-2
DNA: TGTGCCAGCAGCTTCGGTGGCATAACGGGCTACACCTTC; CDR3: CASSFGGITGYTF; size: many; V: TRBV13; D: .; J: TRBJ1-2
DNA: TGTGCCATCAGGGACAGGGACAATACTGAAGCTTTCTTT; CDR3: CAIRDRDNTEAFF; size: .; V: TRBV10-3; D: TRBD1; J: TRBJ1-1
DNA: TGTGCCAGCAGCCCCCCACAGGGGAGTTGGGAAAAACTGTTTTTT; CDR3: CASSPPQGSWEKLFF; size: .; V: TRBV28; D: TRBD1; J: TRBJ1-4
DNA: TGCGCCAGCAGCTGGGGGGCGGATCTCACCTCCGATATGCAGTATTTT; CDR3: CASSWGADLTSDMQYF; size: .; V: TRBV5-1; D: .; J: TRBJ2-3
DNA: TGTGCCAGCAGCTTAGGAGGGAGGAGTCTACTCTATGGCTACACCTTC; CDR3: CASSLGGRSLLYGYTF; size: many; V: TRBV7-9; D: .; J: TRBJ1-2
DNA: TGTGCCAGCAGGTATAGAGGAATGAACACTGAAGCTTTCTTT; CDR3: CASRYRGMNTEAFF; size: many; V: TRBV7-9; D: .; J: TRBJ1-1
DNA: TGTGCCAGCAGCTTGTACGGGACTACTAGCACAGATACGCAGTATTTT; CDR3: CASSLYGTTSTDTQYF; size: once; V: TRBV7-9; D: TRBD2; J: TRBJ2-3
DNA: TGTGCCAGCAGCCCGGGGTTAGGGACCGCCAACAACTATGGCTACACCTTC; CDR3: CASSPGLGTANNYGYTF; size: many; V: TRBV7-8; D: .; J: TRBJ1-2
DNA: TGTGCCAGCAGTCCAGGACAGCATAATAATTCACCCCTCCACTTT; CDR3: CASSPGQHNNSPLHF; size: few; V: TRBV28; D: .; J: TRBJ1-6
DNA: TGTGCCAGCAGTGTCCAGGGGGGGGCCTACAATGAGCAGTTCTTC; CDR3: CASSVQGGAYNEQFF; size: many; V: TRBV6-5; D: .; J: TRBJ2-1
DNA: TGTGCCAGTAGCTTAGATCAACAGGGTATAGAGTACAATGAGCAGTCCTTC; CDR3: CASSLDQQGIEYNEQSF; size: .; V: TRBV11-2; D: .; J: TRBJ2-1
DNA: TGTGTCAGCGGCTACTCCCGTGGTAGCGGGAGAGAGACCCAGTTCTTC; CDR3: CVSGYSRGSGRETQFF; size: once; V: TRBV11-2; D: TRBD2; J: TRBJ2-1
DNA: TGTGCCAGCAGCGCGATTAGCGGAGCCCAACACAATGAGCAGTTCTTC; CDR3: CASSAISGAQHNEQFF; size: .; V: TRBV11-3; D: .; J: TRBJ2-1
DNA: TGCGCCAGCAGCTTCGATGACAGGGGAATCGGGCAGTACTTC; CDR3: CASSFDDRGIGQYF; size: many; V: TRBV5-1; D: TRBD1; J: TRBJ2-7
DNA: TGTACCAGCAGCCGCGGGTTGGGTCAGGCTATCCAAGAGACCCAGTACTTC; CDR3: CTSSRGLGQAIQETQYF; size: .; V: TRBV11-2; D: .; J: TRBJ2-5
DNA: TGTGCCAGCAGTTTATCCATAACAGGTACGCAGTATTTT; CDR3: CASSLSITGTQYF; size: .; V: TRBV28; D: .; J: TRBJ2-3
DNA: TGTGCCAGCAGCCAAGATGGAGGGCCCCAGGGCTACACCTTC; CDR3: CASSQDGGPQGYTF; size: many; V: TRBV14; D: .; J: TRBJ1-2
DNA: TGTGCCAGTAGTACAGTCGGAACTAATGAAAAACTGTTTTTT; CDR3: CASSTVGTNEKLFF; size: .; V: TRBV6-2/TRBV6-3; D: .; J: TRBJ1-4
DNA: .; CDR3: CRVRFWASGNYEQFF; size: .; V: TRBV29-1; D: .; J: TRBJ2-1
DNA: TGTGCCAGCAGCCCCACCCGACTATATGAGCAGTTCTTC; CDR3: CASSPTRLYEQFF; size: few; V: TRBV7-8; D: .; J: TRBJ2-1
DNA: TGTGCCTGGAGTCCCACAGTGAACACTGAAGCTTTCTTC; CDR3: CAWSPTVNTEAFF; size: .; V: TRBV30; D: .; J: TRBJ1-1
DNA: TGTGCCAGCAGCTCAGGGGCTAGCGGGTTTTTTGACGAGCAGTACTTC; CDR3: CASSSGASGFFDEQYF; size: many; V: TRBV4-2; D: TRBD2; J: TRBJ2-7
DNA: TGCGCCAGCAGCTTGGCCCTAACTAGCGGGCCCTCCTACGAGCAGTACTTC; CDR3: CASSLALTSGPSYEQYF; size: few; V: TRBV5-1; D: TRBD2; J: TRBJ2-7
DNA: TGCAGCGTTGATGGGACCGGGGCAACCGGGGCCAACATACTGACTTTC; CDR3: CSVDGTGATGANILTF; size: .; V: TRBV29-1; D: .; J: TRBJ2-6
DNA: TGTGCCAGCAGTCGACAGCCAAATGGCTACACCTTC; CDR3: CASSRQPNGYTF; size: many; V: TRBV28; D: .; J: TRBJ1-2
DNA: TGTGCCAGCAGCTTACGACAGACCAATGAGCAGTTCTTC; CDR3: CASSLRQTNEQFF; size: few; V: TRBV7-6; D: .; J: TRBJ2-1
DNA: TGTGCCAGCAGGCCCGGGACAGGGAATGGCTACACCTTC; CDR3: CASRPGTGNGYTF; size: many; V: TRBV6-6; D: TRBD1; J: TRBJ1-2
DNA: TGTGCCAGTAGTTATGGGGGGAACACTGAAGCTGTCTTT; CDR3: CASSYGGNTEAVF; size: .; V: TRBV6-6; D: .; J: TRBJ1-1
DNA: TGCAGCGTTGTCTTGAGGCAGAACACAGAAGCTTTCTTT; CDR3: CSVVLRQNTEAFF; size: .; V: TRBV29-1; D: .; J: TRBJ1-1
DNA: TGTGCCAGCAGCTTAGAAACTCCTCGTGCGGGGGCTACCCAATGGAATGAGCAGTTCTTC; CDR3: CASSLETPRAGATQWNEQFF; size: .; V: TRBV7-9; D: .; J: TRBJ2-1
DNA: TGTGCCAGCAGTTTCGGGGGAACCCAGTACTTC; CDR3: CASSFGGTQYF; size: many; V: TRBV12-3/TRBV12-4; D: .; J: TRBJ2-5
DNA: TGCGCCAGCAGCGCCAGCCCAAACATCGAACGGGGAGAAAAACTGTTTTTT; CDR3: CASSASPNIERGEKLFF; size: many; V: TRBV5-1; D: .; J: TRBJ1-4
DNA: TGCAGCGTGGAAGATCGGATGCAGGGCGTGAACACTGAAGCTCTCTTT; CDR3: CSVEDRMQGVNTEALF; size: .; V: TRBV29-1; D: .; J: TRBJ1-1
DNA: TGTGCCACCAATTATCCTAGCGGGAGGGCCAAGGGGGAGCTTTTTTTT; CDR3: CATNYPSGRAKGELFF; size: .; V: TRBV6-2/TRBV6-3; D: TRBD2; J: TRBJ2-2
DNA: TGCGGCGTTGAACCCGGGACGGGATATGGCTACACTTTC; CDR3: CGVEPGTGYGYTF; size: .; V: TRBV29-1; D: .; J: TRBJ1-2
DNA: TGTGCCAGCAACATCGGCCAGGGGAGGAATACTGAAGCTTTCTTT; CDR3: CASNIGQGRNTEAFF; size: .; V: TRBV12-1; D: .; J: TRBJ1-1
DNA: TGTGCCAGCTCGACCCAGGGGCTTGGGGGCACTGAAGCTTTCTTT; CDR3: CASSTQGLGGTEAFF; size: few; V: TRBV19; D: .; J: TRBJ1-1
DNA: TGTGCCAGCAGCTTAGTGTCCGGAACGGGAGGGCCTCCTTCCTACAATGAGCAGTTCTTC; CDR3: CASSLVSGTGGPPSYNEQFF; size: .; V: TRBV11-2; D: TRBD2; J: TRBJ2-1
DNA: TGCGCCATCAGCTACACTCCCCTAGCGGACAACACCGGGGAGCTGTCTTTT; CDR3: CAISYTPLADNTGELSF; size: .; V: TRBV4-1; D: TRBD2; J: TRBJ2-2
DNA: TGTGCCGGCAGCTCAGCCGGGTTCTTTGGGGGCGAGCAGTACTTC; CDR3: CAGSSAGFFGGEQYF; size: .; V: TRBV7-9; D: .; J: TRBJ2-7
DNA: TGTGCCAGCTCCCCACAGGGTCAAGAGACCCAGTACTTC; CDR3: CASSPQGQETQYF; size: .; V: TRBV18; D: .; J: TRBJ2-5
DNA: TGTGCCAGCACTATAGCGTGTCCCTCCTACGAGCAGCACTTC; CDR3: CASTIACPSYEQHF; size: .; V: TRBV12-3/TRBV12-4; D: .; J: TRBJ2-7
DNA: TGTGCCAGCAGTGACAGGGGGCGGAAGGGCTACACCTTC; CDR3: CASSDRGRKGYTF; size: many; V: TRBV28; D: TRBD1; J: TRBJ1-2